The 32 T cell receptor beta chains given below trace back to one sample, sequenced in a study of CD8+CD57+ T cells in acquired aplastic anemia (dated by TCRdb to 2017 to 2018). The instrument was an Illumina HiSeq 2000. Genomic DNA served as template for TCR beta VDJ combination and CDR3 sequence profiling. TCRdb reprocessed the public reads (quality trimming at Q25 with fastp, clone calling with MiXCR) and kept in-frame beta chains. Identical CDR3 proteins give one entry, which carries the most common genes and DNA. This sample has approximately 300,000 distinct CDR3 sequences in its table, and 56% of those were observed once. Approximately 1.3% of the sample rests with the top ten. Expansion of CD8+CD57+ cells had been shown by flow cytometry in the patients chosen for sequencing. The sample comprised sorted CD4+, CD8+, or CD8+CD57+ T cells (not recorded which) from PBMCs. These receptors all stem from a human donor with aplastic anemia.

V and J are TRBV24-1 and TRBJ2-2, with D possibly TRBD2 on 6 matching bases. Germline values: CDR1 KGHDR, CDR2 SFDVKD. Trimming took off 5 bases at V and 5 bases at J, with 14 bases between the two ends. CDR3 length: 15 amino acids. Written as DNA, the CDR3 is TGTGCCACCAGTGGCGGGATGGGCGTAACCGGGGAGCTGTTTTTT. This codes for CATSGGMGVTGELFF.

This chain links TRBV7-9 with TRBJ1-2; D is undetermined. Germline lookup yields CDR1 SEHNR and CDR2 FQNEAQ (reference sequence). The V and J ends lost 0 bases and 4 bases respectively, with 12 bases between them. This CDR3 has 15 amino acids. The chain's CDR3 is CASSLAGSGSYGYTF. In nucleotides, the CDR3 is TGTGCCAGCAGCTTAGCAGGGAGTGGCTCCTATGGCTACACCTTC.

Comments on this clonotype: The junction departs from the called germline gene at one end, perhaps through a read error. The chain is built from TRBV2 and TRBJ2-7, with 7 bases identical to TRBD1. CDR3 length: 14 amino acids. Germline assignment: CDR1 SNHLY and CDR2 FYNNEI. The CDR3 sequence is CASSQVTGSYEQYF. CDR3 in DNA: TGCGCCAGCAGCCAAGTGACAGGGAGCTACGAGCAGTACTTC.

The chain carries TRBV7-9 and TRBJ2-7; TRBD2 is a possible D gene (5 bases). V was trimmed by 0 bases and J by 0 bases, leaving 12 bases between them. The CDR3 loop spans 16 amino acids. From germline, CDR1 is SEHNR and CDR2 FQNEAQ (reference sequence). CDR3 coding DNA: TGTGCCAGCAGCTTAGCAGCGCAGCGGAACTCCTACGAGCAGTACTTC. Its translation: CASSLAAQRNSYEQYF. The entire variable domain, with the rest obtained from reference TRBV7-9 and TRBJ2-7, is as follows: DTGVSQNPRHKITKRGQNVTFRCDPISEHNRLYWYRQTLGQGPEFLTYFQNEAQLEKSRLLSDRFSAERPKGSFSTLEIQRTEQGDSAMYLCASSLAAQRNSYEQYFGPGTRLTVT.

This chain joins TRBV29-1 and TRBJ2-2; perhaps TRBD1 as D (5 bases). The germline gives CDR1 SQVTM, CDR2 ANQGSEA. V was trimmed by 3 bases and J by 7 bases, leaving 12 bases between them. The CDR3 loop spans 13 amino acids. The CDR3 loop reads CSVDWQGIGELFF. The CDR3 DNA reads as TGCAGCGTTGACTGGCAGGGAATCGGGGAGCTGTTTTTT.

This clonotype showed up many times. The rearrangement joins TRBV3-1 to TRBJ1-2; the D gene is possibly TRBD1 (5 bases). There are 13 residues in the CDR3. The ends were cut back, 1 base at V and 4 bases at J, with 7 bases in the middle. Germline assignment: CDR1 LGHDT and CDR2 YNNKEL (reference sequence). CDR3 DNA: TGTGCCAGCAGCCAAGGGCAGGGCTATGGCTACACCTTC. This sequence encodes CASSQGQGYGYTF.

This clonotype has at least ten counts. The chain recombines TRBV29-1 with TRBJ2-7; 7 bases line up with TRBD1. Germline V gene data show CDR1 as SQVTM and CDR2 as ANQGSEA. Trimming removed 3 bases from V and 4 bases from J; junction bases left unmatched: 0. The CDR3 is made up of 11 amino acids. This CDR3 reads CSVDRGYEQYF. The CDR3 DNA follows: TGCAGCGTTGACAGGGGGTACGAGCAGTACTTC.

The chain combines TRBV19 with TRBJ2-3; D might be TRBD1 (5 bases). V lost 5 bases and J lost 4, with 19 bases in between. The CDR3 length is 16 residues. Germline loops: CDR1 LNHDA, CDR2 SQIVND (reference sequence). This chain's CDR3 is CASSSSGRQRSDTQYF. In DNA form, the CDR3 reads TGTGCCAGTAGTTCTTCAGGGCGACAACGCTCAGATACGCAGTATTTT. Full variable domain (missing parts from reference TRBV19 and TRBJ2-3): DGGITQSPKYLFRKEGQNVTLSCEQNLNHDAMYWYRQDPGQGLRLIYYSQIVNDFQKGDIAEGYSVSREKKESFPLTVTSAQKNPTAFYLCASSSSGRQRSDTQYFGPGTRLTVL.

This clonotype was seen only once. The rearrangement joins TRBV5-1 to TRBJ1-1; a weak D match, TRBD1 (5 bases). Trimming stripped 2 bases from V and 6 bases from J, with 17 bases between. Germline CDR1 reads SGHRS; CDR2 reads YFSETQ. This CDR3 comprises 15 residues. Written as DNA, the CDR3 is TGCGCCAGCAGCTTCAACCAGGGACGATTCGCTGAAGCTTTCTTT. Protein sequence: CASSFNQGRFAEAFF.

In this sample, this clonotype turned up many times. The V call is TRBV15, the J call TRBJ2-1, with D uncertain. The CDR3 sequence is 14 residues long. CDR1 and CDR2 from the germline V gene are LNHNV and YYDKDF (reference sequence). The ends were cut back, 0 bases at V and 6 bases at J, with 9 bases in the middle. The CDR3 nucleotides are TGTGCCACCAGCAGAGATCGGTGGGGCAATGAGCAGTTCTTC. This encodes CATSRDRWGNEQFF.

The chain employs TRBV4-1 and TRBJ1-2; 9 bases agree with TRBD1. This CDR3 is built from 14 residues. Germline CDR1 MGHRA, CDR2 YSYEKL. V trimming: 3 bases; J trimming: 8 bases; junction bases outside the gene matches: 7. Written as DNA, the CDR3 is TGCGCCAGCAGCCACCTAGGGACAGGGAGAGGCTACACCTTC. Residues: CASSHLGTGRGYTF.

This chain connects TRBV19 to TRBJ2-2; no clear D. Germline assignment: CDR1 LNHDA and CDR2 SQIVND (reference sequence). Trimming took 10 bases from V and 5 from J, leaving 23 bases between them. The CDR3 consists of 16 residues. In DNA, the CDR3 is TGTGCCACCCAACCCCGGAATTTCTTAGTTACCGGGGAGCTGTTTTTT. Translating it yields CATQPRNFLVTGELFF.

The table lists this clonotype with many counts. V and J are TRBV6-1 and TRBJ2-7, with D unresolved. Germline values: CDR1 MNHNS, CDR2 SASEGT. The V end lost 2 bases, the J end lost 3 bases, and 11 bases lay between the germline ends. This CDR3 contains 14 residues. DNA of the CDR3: TGTGCCAGCAGTGAAATCTGGGCAGACTACGAGCAGTACTTC. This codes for CASSEIWADYEQYF.

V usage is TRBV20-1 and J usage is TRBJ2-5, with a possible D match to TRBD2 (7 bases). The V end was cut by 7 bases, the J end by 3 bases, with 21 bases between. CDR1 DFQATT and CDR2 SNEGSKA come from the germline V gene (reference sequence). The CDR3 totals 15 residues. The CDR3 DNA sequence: TGCAGTGTTTTGGGGGGGTGGGGGGCGGAAGAGACCCAGTACTTC. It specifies CSVLGGWGAEETQYF.

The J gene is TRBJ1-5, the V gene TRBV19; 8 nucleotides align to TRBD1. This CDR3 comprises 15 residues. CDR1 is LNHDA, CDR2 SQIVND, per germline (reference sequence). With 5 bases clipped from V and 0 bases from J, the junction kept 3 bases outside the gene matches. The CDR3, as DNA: TGTGCCAGTAGTGTCGGACAGGGTAGCAATCAGCCCCAGCATTTT. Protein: CASSVGQGSNQPQHF.

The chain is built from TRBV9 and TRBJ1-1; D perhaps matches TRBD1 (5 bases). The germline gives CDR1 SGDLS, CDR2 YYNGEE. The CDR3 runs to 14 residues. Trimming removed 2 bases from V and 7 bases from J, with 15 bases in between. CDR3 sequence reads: CASSVSQGSGEAFF. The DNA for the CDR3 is TGTGCCAGCAGCGTTAGTCAGGGTTCGGGTGAAGCTTTCTTT.

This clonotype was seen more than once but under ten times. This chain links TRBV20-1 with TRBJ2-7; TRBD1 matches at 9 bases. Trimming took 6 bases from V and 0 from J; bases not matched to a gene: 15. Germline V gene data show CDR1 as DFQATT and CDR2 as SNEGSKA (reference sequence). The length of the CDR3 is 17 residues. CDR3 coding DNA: TGCAGTGCGTACAGGGACAGGGTTATTGTGGACTCCTACGAGCAGTACTTC. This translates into CSAYRDRVIVDSYEQYF.

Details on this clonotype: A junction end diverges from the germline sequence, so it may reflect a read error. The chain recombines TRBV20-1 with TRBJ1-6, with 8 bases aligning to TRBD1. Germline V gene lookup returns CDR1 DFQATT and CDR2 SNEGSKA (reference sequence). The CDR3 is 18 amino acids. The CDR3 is CSARADGAGGSYSSPLHF. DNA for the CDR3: TGCAGTGCTAGAGCGGATGGGGCAGGGGGCTCCTATAGTTCACCCCTCCACTTT.

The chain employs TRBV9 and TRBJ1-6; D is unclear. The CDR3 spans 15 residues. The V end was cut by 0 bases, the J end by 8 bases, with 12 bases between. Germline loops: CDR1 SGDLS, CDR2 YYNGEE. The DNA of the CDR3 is TGTGCCAGCAGCGTAGGGGGTCCCGGGGATTCACCCCTCCACTTT. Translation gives CASSVGGPGDSPLHF.

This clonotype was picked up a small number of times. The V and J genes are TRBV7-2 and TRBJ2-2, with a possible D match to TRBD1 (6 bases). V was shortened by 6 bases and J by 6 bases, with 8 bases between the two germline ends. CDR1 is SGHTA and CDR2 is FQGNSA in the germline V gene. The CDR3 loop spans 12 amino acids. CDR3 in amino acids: CASSTGSGELFF. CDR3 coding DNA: TGTGCCAGCAGTACAGGGTCCGGGGAGCTGTTTTTT.

The CDR3 nucleotides are TGTGCCACCAGTGATACGGTTGGCAATCAGCCCCAGCATTTT. This encodes CATSDTVGNQPQHF. The chain has TRBV24-1 and TRBJ1-5; D is undetermined. The CDR3 is 14 amino acids. The germline V gene encodes CDR1 KGHDR and CDR2 SFDVKD. Trimming removed 3 bases at V and 2 bases at J, with 7 bases between.

The CDR3: CASGKNSGRASDNEQFF. As DNA, the CDR3 is TGTGCCAGCGGTAAGAATAGCGGGAGGGCCTCGGACAATGAGCAGTTCTTC. The chain recombines TRBV25-1 with TRBJ2-1; 11 nucleotides agree with TRBD2. In germline, CDR1 is MGHDK, CDR2 SYGVNS. After removal of 8 bases from V and 5 bases from J, the junction contained 14 bases not matched to a gene. The CDR3 spans 17 residues.

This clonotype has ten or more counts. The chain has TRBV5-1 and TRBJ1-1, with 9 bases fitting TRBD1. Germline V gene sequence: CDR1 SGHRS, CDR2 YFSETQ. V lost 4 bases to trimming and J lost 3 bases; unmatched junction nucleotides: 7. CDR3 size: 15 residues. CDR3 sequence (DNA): TGCGCCAGCAGCCCGCTCGACAGGGGGGACACTGAAGCTTTCTTT. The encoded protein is CASSPLDRGDTEAFF.

The CDR3 sequence is CASSAAGPKVNSPLHF. As DNA, the CDR3 is TGTGCCAGCAGCGCGGCCGGGCCCAAGGTTAATTCACCCCTCCACTTT. This rearrangement joins TRBV7-8 to TRBJ1-6; no firm D call. The germline V and J ends were trimmed by 5 bases and 6 bases, with 17 bases remaining between them. The CDR3 consists of 16 residues. From germline, CDR1 is SGHVS and CDR2 FQNEAQ.

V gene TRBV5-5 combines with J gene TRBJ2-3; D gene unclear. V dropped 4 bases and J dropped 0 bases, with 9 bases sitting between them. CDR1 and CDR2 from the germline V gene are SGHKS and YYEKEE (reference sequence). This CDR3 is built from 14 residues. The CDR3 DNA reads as TGTGCCAGCAGCACCTCACAGAGCACAGATACGCAGTATTTT. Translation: CASSTSQSTDTQYF.

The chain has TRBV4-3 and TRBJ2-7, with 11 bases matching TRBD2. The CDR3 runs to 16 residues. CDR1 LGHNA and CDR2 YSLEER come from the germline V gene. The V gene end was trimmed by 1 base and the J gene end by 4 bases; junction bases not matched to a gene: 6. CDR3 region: CASSQVSGGAGYEQYF. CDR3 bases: TGCGCCAGCAGCCAAGTTAGCGGGGGGGCAGGTTACGAGCAGTACTTC.

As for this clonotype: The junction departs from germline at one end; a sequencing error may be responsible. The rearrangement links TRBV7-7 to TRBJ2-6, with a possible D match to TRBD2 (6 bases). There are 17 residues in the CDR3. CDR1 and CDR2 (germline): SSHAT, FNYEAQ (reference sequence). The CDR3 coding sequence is TGTGCTAGCAGCTTAGCGCGGGGAGCATCTGGGGCCAACGTCCTGACTTTC. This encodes CASSLARGASGANVLTF.

CDR3 sequence reads: CASSPQGTGPDTQYF. CDR3 nucleotides: TGTGCCAGCAGCCCCCAAGGGACCGGGCCAGATACGCAGTATTTT. The rearrangement links TRBV7-8 to TRBJ2-3; D may correspond to TRBD1 or TRBD2 (5 bases each). The germline V and J ends were trimmed by 5 bases and 4 bases, with 16 bases remaining between them. CDR1 and CDR2 (germline): SGHVS, FQNEAQ. This CDR3 spans 15 amino acids.

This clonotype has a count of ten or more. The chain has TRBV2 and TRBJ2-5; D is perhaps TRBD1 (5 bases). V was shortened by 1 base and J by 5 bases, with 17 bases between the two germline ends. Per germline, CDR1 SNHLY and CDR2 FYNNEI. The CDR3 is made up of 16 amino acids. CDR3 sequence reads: CASSEETVRVGETQYF. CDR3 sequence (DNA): TGTGCCAGCAGTGAAGAAACGGTCAGGGTTGGGGAGACCCAGTACTTC.

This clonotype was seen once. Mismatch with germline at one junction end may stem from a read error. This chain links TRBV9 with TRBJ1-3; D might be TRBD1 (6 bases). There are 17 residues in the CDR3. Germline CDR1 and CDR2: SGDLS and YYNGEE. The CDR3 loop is CTSSVDIAGTTGNTIYF. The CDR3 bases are TGTACCAGCAGCGTAGACATAGCAGGGACAACTGGAAACACCATATATTTT. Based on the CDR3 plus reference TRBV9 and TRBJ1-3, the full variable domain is DSGVTQTPKHLITATGQRVTLRCSPRSGDLSVYWYQQSLDQGLQFLIQYYNGEERAKGNILERFSAQQFPDLHSELNLSSLELGDSALYFCTSSVDIAGTTGNTIYFGEGSWLTVV.

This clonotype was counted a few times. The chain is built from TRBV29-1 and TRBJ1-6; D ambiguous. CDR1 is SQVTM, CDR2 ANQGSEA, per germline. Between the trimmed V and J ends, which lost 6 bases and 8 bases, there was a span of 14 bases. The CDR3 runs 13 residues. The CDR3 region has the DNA TGCAGCGTGAGGCGTGCTTGGGATTCACCCCTCCACTTT. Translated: CSVRRAWDSPLHF.

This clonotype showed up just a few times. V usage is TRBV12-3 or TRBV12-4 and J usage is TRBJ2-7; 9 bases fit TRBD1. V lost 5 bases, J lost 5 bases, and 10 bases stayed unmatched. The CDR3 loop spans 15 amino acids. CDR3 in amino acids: CASSPGTGNTDEQYF. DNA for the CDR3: TGTGCCAGCAGTCCCGGGACAGGGAATACCGACGAGCAGTACTTC.